The rows below give T cell receptor beta chains drawn from one sample of a study of shared clonotypes between healthy human individuals. Repertoires were generated with immunoSEQ multiplex PCR, while TCRdb's copy carries only in-frame clones and drops some. This table holds millions of clones, approximately 95% found once. Sequencing was done on a sample of naive CD4+ T cells sorted from blood. The receptors were sampled from a man between 18 and 35 years old in good health. Each CDR3 is given without its conserved first and last residue.

TRBV7-2	ASSLLDTQY
TRBV7-9	ASSYTVDRNEKLF
TRBV14	ASSRGQIATNEKLF
TRBV29-1	SVTINSLSNEKLF
TRBV19	ASSMSGQKKNSYEQY
TRBV7-2	ASSLDGDNEQF
TRBV6-6	ASNPGAGGVHNEQF
TRBV6-4	ASTAGGRGSNQPQH
TRBV7-9	ASSLAQPGQGTDTQY
TRBV28	ASRSNQPQH
TRBV4-1	ASSHPLGTQY